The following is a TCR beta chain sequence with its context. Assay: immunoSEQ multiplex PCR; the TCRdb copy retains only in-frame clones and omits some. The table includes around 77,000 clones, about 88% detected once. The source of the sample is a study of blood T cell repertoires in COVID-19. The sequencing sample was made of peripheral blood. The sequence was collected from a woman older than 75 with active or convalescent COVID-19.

The CDR3 loop reads CASRFGRAGTGELFF. In DNA form, the CDR3 reads TGTGCCAGCAGATTCGGACGGGCGGGTACCGGGGAGCTGTTTTTT. The chain has TRBV7-3 and TRBJ2-2, with D perhaps matching TRBD2 (5 bases). Trimming pared 6 bases from V and 5 bases from J, leaving 16 bases between. Germline CDR1 and CDR2: SGHTA and FQGTGA. The CDR3 extends over 15 amino acids.